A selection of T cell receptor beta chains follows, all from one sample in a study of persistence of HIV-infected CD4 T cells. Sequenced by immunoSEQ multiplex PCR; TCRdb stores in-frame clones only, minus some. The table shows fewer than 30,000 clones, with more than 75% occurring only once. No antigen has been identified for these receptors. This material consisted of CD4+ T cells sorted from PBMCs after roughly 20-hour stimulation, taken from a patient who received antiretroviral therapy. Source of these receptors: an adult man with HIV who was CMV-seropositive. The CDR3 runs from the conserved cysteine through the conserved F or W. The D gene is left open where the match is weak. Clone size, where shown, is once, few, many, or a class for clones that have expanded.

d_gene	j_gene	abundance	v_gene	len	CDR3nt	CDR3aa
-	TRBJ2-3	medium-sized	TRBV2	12	TGTGCCAGCAGTGTTAGCACAGATACGCAGTATTTT	CASSVSTDTQYF
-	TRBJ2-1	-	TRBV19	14	TGTGCCAGTAGTATAACCTCACCGGACACCGAGCAGTTCTTC	CASSITSPDTEQFF
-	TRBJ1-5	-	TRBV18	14	TGTGCCAGCTCAGAGGGCCAGGTGGGTCAGCCCCAGCATTTT	CASSEGQVGQPQHF
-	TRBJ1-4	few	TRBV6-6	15	TGTGCCAGCAGGTCTAATACCGGGACTATTCAAAAACTGTTTTTT	CASRSNTGTIQKLFF
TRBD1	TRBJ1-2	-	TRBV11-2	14	TGTGCCAGCAGCAAGCCGGGACAGGACTATGGCTACACCTTC	CASSKPGQDYGYTF
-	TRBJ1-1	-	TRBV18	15	TGTGCCAGCTCACACACACCGGCTAGGTACACTGAAGCTTTCTTT	CASSHTPARYTEAFF
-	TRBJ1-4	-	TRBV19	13	TGTGCCACCTCGAGCGGGTTTGGTGAAAAACTGTTTTTT	CATSSGFGEKLFF
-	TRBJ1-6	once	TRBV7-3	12	TGTGCCAGCAGCCTCCCAGGTTCACCCCTCCACTTT	CASSLPGSPLHF
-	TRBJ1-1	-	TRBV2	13	TGTGCCAGCAGTATCAGTGGTATCACTGAAGCTTTCTTT	CASSISGITEAFF
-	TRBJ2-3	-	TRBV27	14	TGTGCCAGCAGTTCCCAGCTGATCACAGATACGCAGTATTTT	CASSSQLITDTQYF
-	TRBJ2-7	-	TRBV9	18	TGTGCCAGCAGCGTAGGAGGGAGGGGGGTACGCGAGGCGCGAGAGCAGTACTTC	CASSVGGRGVREAREQYF
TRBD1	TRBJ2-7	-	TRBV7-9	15	TGTGCCAGCAGCTTGGGGACAGGGAAAACCTACGAGCAGTACTTC	CASSLGTGKTYEQYF
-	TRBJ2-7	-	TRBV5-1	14	TGCGCCAGCAGCCCGGTGGGGGGCGGGTACGAGCAGTACTTC	CASSPVGGGYEQYF
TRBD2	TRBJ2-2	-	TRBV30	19	TGTGCCTGGAGAGTCCGGACTAGCGGGGGGTTCGCGAACACCGGGGAGCTGTTTTTT	CAWRVRTSGGFANTGELFF
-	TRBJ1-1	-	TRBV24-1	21	TGTGCCACCAGTGATTTAGTACAGATCCCGACCCGACTAGGGGGAAACACTGAAGCTTTCTTT	CATSDLVQIPTRLGGNTEAFF
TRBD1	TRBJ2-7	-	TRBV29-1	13	TGCAGCGTTGGACAGGGCCTCCTCTACGAGCAGTACTTC	CSVGQGLLYEQYF
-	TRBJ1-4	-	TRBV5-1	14	TGCGCCAGCAGAGGCGGGACGGGGGATGAAAAACTGTTTTTT	CASRGGTGDEKLFF
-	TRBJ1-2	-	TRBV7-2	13	TGTGCCAGCAGCCCTAGGGAGATTTATGGCTACACCTTC	CASSPREIYGYTF
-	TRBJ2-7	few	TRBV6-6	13	TGTGCCAGCAGGGGGTCAGACTATAACGAGCAGTACTTC	CASRGSDYNEQYF
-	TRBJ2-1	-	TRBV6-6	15	TGTGCCAGCACCTCTACAGTCCCTCCCTACAATGAGCAGTTCTTC	CASTSTVPPYNEQFF
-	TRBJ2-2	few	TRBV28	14	TGTGCCAGCAGTTTCGACAGGGAGGCCGGGGAGCTGTTTTTT	CASSFDREAGELFF
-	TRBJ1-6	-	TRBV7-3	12	TGTGCCAGCAGTATTCCGGGGTCACCCCTCCACTTT	CASSIPGSPLHF
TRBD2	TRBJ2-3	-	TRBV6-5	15	TGTGCCAGCAGACGACTAGCGGGGGGGTCAGATACGCAGTATTTT	CASRRLAGGSDTQYF
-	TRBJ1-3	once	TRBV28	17	TGTGCCAGCAGTTTCCGCCCCGGGGGGAAAAGTGGAAACACCATATATTTT	CASSFRPGGKSGNTIYF
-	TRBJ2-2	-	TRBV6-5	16	TGTGCCAGCAGTTACCGTGGGGCGCAAAGTACCGGGGAGCTGTTTTTT	CASSYRGAQSTGELFF
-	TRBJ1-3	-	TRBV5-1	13	TGCGCCAGCAGCTGGGGAACTGGAAACACCATATATTTT	CASSWGTGNTIYF
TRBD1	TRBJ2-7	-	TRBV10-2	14	TGCGCCAGCAAAAAACCGGGACAGCTGTACGAGCAGTACTTC	CASKKPGQLYEQYF
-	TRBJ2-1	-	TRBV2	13	TGTGCCAGCAGAATAAATCGGGACTATGAGCAGTTCTTC	CASRINRDYEQFF